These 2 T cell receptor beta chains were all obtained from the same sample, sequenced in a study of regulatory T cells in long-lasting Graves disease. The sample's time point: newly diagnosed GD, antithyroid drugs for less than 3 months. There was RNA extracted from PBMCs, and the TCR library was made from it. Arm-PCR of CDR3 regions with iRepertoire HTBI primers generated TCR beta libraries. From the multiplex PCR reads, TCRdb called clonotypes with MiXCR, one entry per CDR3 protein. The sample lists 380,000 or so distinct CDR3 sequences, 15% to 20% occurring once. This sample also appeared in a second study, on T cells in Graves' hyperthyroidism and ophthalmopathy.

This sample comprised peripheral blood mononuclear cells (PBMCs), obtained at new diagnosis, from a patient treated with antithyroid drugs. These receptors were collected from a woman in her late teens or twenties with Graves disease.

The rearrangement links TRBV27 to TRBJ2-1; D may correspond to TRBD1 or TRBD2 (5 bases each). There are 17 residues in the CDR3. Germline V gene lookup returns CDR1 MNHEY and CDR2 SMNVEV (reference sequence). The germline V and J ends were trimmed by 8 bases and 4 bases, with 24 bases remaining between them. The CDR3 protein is CASLSSSSLGVYNEQFF. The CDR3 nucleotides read TGTGCCAGCTTGTCCTCCTCTTCCTTGGGGGTTTACAATGAGCAGTTCTTC.

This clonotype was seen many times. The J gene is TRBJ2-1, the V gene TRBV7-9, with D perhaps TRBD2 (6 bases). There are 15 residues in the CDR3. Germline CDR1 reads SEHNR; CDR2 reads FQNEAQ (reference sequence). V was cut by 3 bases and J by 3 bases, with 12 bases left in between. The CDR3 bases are TGTGCCAGCAGCTTCGGGGGAATGGGCTACAATGAGCAGTTCTTC. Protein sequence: CASSFGGMGYNEQFF.